The 21 T cell receptor beta chains listed next were all sequenced from one sample in a study of blood T cell repertoires in COVID-19. TCRdb's copy holds only in-frame clones and misses some; the assay was immunoSEQ multiplex PCR. The sample shows almost 85,000 clones, around 82% of them seen only once. Specimen: peripheral blood. The source is a man of 80 years or more with active or convalescent COVID-19.

This chain uses TRBV2 with TRBJ2-1, with D possibly being TRBD2 (6 bases). Germline lookup yields CDR1 SNHLY and CDR2 FYNNEI. This CDR3 comprises 11 residues. V shed 7 bases and J shed 12 bases, with 13 bases lying between them. The DNA for the CDR3 is TGTGCCAGCATGGAGGCGGGGTTGCAGTTCTTC. Residues: CASMEAGLQFF. The whole variable domain, filled in from reference TRBV2 and TRBJ2-1, reads EPEVTQTPSHQVTQMGQEVILRCVPISNHLYFYWYRQILGQKVEFLVSFYNNEISEKSEIFDDQFSVERPDGSNFTLKIRSTKLEDSAMYFCASMEAGLQFFGPGTRLTVL.

V gene TRBV3-1 (or the pseudogene TRBV3-2) combines with J gene TRBJ1-2; TRBD1 is a possible D gene (5 bases). There are 13 residues in the CDR3. CDR1 and CDR2 (germline): LGHDT, YNNKEL (reference sequence). V was clipped by 1 base and J by 4 bases, with 7 bases between them. CDR3 sequence (DNA): TGTGCCAGCAGCCAAGGCAGGGTCTATGGCTACACCTTC. It yields the protein CASSQGRVYGYTF.

DNA of the CDR3: TGTGCCAGCAGCTTAGGCGTAGGACAGGGCCCAGATACGCAGTATTTT. This encodes CASSLGVGQGPDTQYF. V is TRBV7-9 and J is TRBJ2-3; 8 positions agree with TRBD1. V gave up 1 base and J gave up 4 bases; unmatched junction bases: 7. This CDR3 region has 16 residues. Germline values: CDR1 SEHNR, CDR2 FQNEAQ (reference sequence).

This chain joins TRBV28 and TRBJ1-1; D not certain. CDR1 is MDHEN and CDR2 is SYDVKM in the germline V gene. The CDR3 has 14 residues. V was trimmed by 2 bases and J by 1 base, leaving 8 bases between them. The CDR3 region is CASSLVGSNTEAFF. In nucleotides, the CDR3 is TGTGCCAGCAGTTTAGTCGGTTCGAACACTGAAGCTTTCTTT.

The chain links TRBV19 to TRBJ1-2, with 8 bases fitting TRBD1. The germline gives CDR1 LNHDA, CDR2 SQIVND (reference sequence). With V trimmed by 3 bases and J by 1 base, 4 bases remained unmatched. The CDR3 is 15 amino acids. The CDR3 reads CASSMDRDNNYGYTF. CDR3 nucleotide sequence: TGTGCCAGTAGTATGGACAGGGATAATAACTATGGCTACACCTTC.

The chain uses TRBV2 and TRBJ2-3, with D perhaps TRBD2 (7 bases). V shed 5 bases and J shed 1 base, with 13 bases lying between them. CDR1 and CDR2 (germline): SNHLY, FYNNEI. CDR3 length: 15 residues. As DNA, the CDR3 is TGTGCCAGCAGTTCCGGGGGGCGGGGCACAGATACGCAGTATTTT. Residues: CASSSGGRGTDTQYF.

J is TRBJ2-4 and V is TRBV29-1; 10 nucleotides align to TRBD1. CDR1 SQVTM and CDR2 ANQGSEA come from the germline V gene. V shed 6 bases, J shed 7 bases, and the junction held 9 bases outside the gene matches. The CDR3 length is 14 residues. The CDR3: CSVDRDRGWNIQYF. The CDR3 region has the DNA TGCAGCGTAGACCGGGACAGGGGATGGAACATTCAGTACTTC.

The CDR3 is CASGAPRGQGSPYEQYF. CDR3 nucleotides: TGTGCCAGCGGCGCCCCCAGGGGACAGGGGTCCCCCTACGAGCAGTACTTC. The chain is built from TRBV7-9 and TRBJ2-7, with 10 bases aligning to TRBD1. Germline-derived CDR1 and CDR2 are SEHNR and FQNEAQ (reference sequence). V shed 8 bases, J shed 2 bases, and the junction held 15 bases outside the gene matches. The CDR3 runs 17 residues.

The chain is built from TRBV11-2 and TRBJ1-5; the D is unclear. Trimming took 3 bases from V and 4 from J, leaving 7 bases between them. The CDR3 runs 13 residues. Germline assignment: CDR1 SGHAT and CDR2 FQNNGV. The CDR3 loop reads CASSFRDNQPQHF. The CDR3 DNA follows: TGTGCCAGCAGCTTTCGAGATAATCAGCCCCAGCATTTT.

This clone was picked up a small number of times. The genes are TRBV6-2 or TRBV6-3 and TRBJ1-2, with 7 bases lining up with TRBD1. V shed 2 bases and J 7 bases; nucleotides not matched to a gene: 4. Germline values: CDR1 MNHEY, CDR2 SVGEGT. There are 13 residues in the CDR3. The CDR3: CASSYGQVPGYTF. The CDR3 region has the DNA TGTGCCAGCAGTTACGGACAGGTCCCTGGCTACACCTTC.

This clone has a single count. This sequence joins TRBV14 and TRBJ2-5; TRBD2 matches 9 bases. Germline V CDR1 and CDR2: SGHDN, FVKESK. The CDR3 totals 15 residues. Trimming cost V 8 bases and J 1 base; bases outside gene matches: 8. In nucleotides, the CDR3 is TGTGCCAGCGCCTGGGGCGGGAGGGCCCAAGAGACCCAGTACTTC. Residues: CASAWGGRAQETQYF.

This clone occurred once. The chain carries TRBV15 and TRBJ2-3, with TRBD2 matching 8 bases. This CDR3 has 17 amino acids. Germline CDR1 reads LNHNV; CDR2 reads YYDKDF (reference sequence). J was trimmed by 2 bases and V by 0 bases; bases with no gene match: 7. The CDR3 region has the DNA TGTGCCACCAGCAGAGATATGGGCGGGGGGAACACAGATACGCAGTATTTT. Its translation: CATSRDMGGGNTDTQYF.

This sequence joins TRBV5-1 and TRBJ2-2; 9 bases map to TRBD1. With 1 base clipped from V and 6 bases from J, the junction kept 10 bases outside the gene matches. The CDR3 loop spans 17 amino acids. The V gene's germline CDR1 is SGHRS and CDR2 YFSETQ. The CDR3 here is CASSLSLLTGGSGELFF. The CDR3 coding sequence is TGCGCCAGCAGCTTGTCGTTGTTGACAGGGGGTTCCGGGGAGCTGTTTTTT.

V gene TRBV7-6 combines with J gene TRBJ2-6, with a possible D match to TRBD1 (6 bases). V was shortened by 1 base and J by 0 bases, with 16 bases between the two germline ends. The germline gives CDR1 SGHVS, CDR2 FNYEAQ. CDR3 length: 19 amino acids. The CDR3 sequence: CASSLGSRQGISGANVLTF. CDR3 DNA: TGTGCCAGCAGCTTAGGTAGCAGGCAGGGGATCTCTGGGGCCAACGTCCTGACTTTC.

This clone appeared a few times. J is TRBJ2-1 and V is TRBV29-1; TRBD2 aligns across 8 bases. V shed 2 bases and J 0 bases; nucleotides not matched to a gene: 6. This CDR3 region has 16 residues. Germline CDR1 reads SQVTM; CDR2 reads ANQGSEA. CDR3 loop: CSVERLAGYSYNEQFF. The CDR3, as DNA: TGCAGCGTTGAACGGCTAGCGGGCTACTCCTACAATGAGCAGTTCTTC.

The V gene is TRBV27, the J gene TRBJ1-2; no firm D call. This CDR3 spans 13 amino acids. Germline CDR1 and CDR2: MNHEY and SMNVEV (reference sequence). V was cut by 3 bases and J by 7 bases, with 12 bases left in between. In DNA, the CDR3 is TGTGCCAGCAGTTTGGCGCGGGGTACTGGCTACACCTTC. It translates to CASSLARGTGYTF.

The chain combines TRBV7-9 with TRBJ1-3; D may be TRBD1 (6 bases). The V end lost 5 bases, the J end lost 3 bases, and 14 bases lay between the germline ends. CDR3 length: 15 amino acids. CDR1 and CDR2 (germline): SEHNR, FQNEAQ (reference sequence). The CDR3 sequence is CASSSGQLLGNTIYF. The CDR3 coding sequence is TGTGCCAGCAGCAGTGGACAGCTCCTTGGAAACACCATATATTTT.

The V and J genes are TRBV5-3 and TRBJ2-2; 10 bases are a match to TRBD2. TRBV5-3 belongs to the ORF category, with a function that is uncertain. J was trimmed by 4 bases and V by 5 bases; bases with no gene match: 14. This CDR3 spans 18 amino acids. CDR3 amino acids: CARRFLKRTSGSTGELFF. CDR3 coding DNA: TGTGCCAGAAGGTTCCTGAAACGGACTAGCGGTTCCACCGGGGAGCTGTTTTTT.

The gene calls are TRBV6-6 and TRBJ2-7; 8 bases align to TRBD1. Trimming at V came to 4 bases and at J to 3 bases, leaving 5 bases not matched to a gene. Germline V gene sequence: CDR1 MNHNY, CDR2 SVGAGI (reference sequence). The CDR3 loop spans 14 amino acids. The CDR3 DNA is TGTGCCAGCAGTTTGGACAGGGTCAGCTACGAGCAGTACTTC. This codes for CASSLDRVSYEQYF.

The chain couples TRBV6-6 to TRBJ2-7, with 12 bases matching TRBD2. Unmatched junction bases numbered 8, after V lost 4 bases and J lost 7 bases. CDR3 length equals 15 residues. CDR1 is MNHNY, CDR2 SVGAGI, per germline (reference sequence). This CDR3 is CASSSRTSGIGEQYF. The CDR3 coding sequence is TGTGCCAGCAGTTCTCGGACTAGCGGGATTGGTGAGCAGTACTTC.

This chain joins TRBV11-2 and TRBJ1-1; possibly TRBD1 for D (5 bases). The germline gives CDR1 SGHAT, CDR2 FQNNGV. This CDR3 contains 15 residues. V lost 7 bases, J lost 1 base, and 16 bases lay in between. The CDR3 region has the DNA TGTGCCAGCACCCAAAGATTGGGGCAGAACACTGAAGCTTTCTTT. Translating it yields CASTQRLGQNTEAFF.